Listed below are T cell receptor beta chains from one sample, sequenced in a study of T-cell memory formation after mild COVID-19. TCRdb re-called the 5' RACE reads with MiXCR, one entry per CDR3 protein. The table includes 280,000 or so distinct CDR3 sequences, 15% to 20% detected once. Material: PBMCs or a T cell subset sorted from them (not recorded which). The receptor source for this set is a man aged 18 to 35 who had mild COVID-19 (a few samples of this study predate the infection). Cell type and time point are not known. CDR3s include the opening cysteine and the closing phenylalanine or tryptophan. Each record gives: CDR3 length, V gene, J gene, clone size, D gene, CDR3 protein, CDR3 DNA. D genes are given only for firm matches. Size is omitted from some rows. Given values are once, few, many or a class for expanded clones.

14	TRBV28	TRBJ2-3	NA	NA	CASSLLDTRDTQYF	TGTGCCAGCAGTTTATTAGATACGAGAGATACGCAGTATTTT
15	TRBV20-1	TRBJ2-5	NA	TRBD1	CSATPRAGGEETQYF	TGCAGTGCTACGCCTAGGGCAGGGGGCGAAGAGACCCAGTACTTC
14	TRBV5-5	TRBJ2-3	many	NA	CASHRGGTGDTQYF	TGTGCCAGCCACCGTGGGGGGACCGGGGATACGCAGTATTTT
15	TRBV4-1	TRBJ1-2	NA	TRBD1	CASSQVGQLNYGYTF	TGCGCCAGCAGCCAAGTGGGACAGCTAAACTATGGCTACACCTTC
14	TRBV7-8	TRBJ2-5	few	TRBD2	CASSLIPGGETQYF	TGTGCCAGCAGCTTAATCCCGGGGGGAGAGACCCAGTACTTC
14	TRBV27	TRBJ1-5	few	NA	CASSFGGSNQPQHF	TGTGCCAGCAGTTTCGGCGGGAGCAATCAGCCCCAGCATTTT
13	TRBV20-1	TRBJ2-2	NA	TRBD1	CSAPGQGLGELFF	TGCAGTGCACCGGGACAGGGACTCGGGGAGCTGTTTTTT
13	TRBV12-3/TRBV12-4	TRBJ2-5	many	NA	CASSFGLQETQYF	TGTGCCAGCAGTTTTGGGCTACAAGAGACCCAGTACTTC
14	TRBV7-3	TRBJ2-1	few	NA	CASSRRTGPHEQFF	TGTGCCAGCAGTAGACGTACCGGGCCCCATGAGCAGTTCTTC
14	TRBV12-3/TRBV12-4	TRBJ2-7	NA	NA	CASSFQATSVEQYF	TGTGCCAGCAGTTTTCAAGCGACGTCCGTCGAGCAGTACTTC
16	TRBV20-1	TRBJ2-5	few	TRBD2	CSARDGRGGRGETQYF	TGCAGTGCTAGAGACGGACGGGGGGGCAGGGGAGAGACCCAGTACTTC
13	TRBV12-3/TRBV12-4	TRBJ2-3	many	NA	CASSLGVSDTQYF	TGTGCCAGCAGTTTAGGGGTTTCAGATACGCAGTATTTT
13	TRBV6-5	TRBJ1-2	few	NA	CASSLLGRVGYTF	TGTGCCAGCAGCCTACTAGGGAGGGTCGGCTACACCTTC
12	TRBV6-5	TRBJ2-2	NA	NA	CASSIRAGELFF	TGTGCCAGCAGCATCAGGGCCGGGGAGCTGTTTTTT
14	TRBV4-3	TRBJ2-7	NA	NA	CASSQEPGAYEQYF	TGCGCCAGCAGCCAAGAACCGGGGGCCTACGAGCAGTACTTC
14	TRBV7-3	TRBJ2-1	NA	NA	CASSYGGTESEQFF	TGTGCCAGCAGCTACGGGGGTACGGAAAGTGAGCAGTTCTTC
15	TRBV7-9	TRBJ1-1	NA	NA	CASSLQAAGDTEAFF	TGTGCCAGCAGCCTACAGGCAGCTGGGGACACTGAAGCTTTCTTT
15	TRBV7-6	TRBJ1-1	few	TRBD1	CASSLTGGMNTEAFF	TGTGCCAGCAGCTTAACAGGGGGTATGAACACTGAAGCTTTCTTT
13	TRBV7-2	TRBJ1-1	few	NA	CASSFGVWTEAFF	TGTGCCAGCAGCTTCGGGGTGTGGACTGAAGCTTTCTTT
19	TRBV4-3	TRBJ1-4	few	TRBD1	CASSQDLLRQGATNEKLFF	TGCGCCAGCAGCCAAGATTTACTAAGACAGGGGGCAACTAATGAAAAACTGTTTTTT
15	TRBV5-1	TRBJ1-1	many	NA	CASSLSYGADTEAFF	TGCGCCAGCAGCTTGTCTTACGGGGCGGACACTGAAGCTTTCTTT
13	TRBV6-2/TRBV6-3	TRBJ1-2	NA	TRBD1	CASTDREKGGYTF	TGTGCCAGCACCGACAGGGAAAAGGGAGGCTACACCTTC
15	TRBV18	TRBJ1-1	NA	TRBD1	CASSPGQGWSTEAFF	TGTGCCAGCTCACCAGGACAGGGTTGGAGCACTGAAGCTTTCTTT
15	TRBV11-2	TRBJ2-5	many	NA	CASSFRGTPGETQYF	TGTGCCAGCAGCTTCCGAGGGACACCCGGAGAGACCCAGTACTTC
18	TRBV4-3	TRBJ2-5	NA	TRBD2	CASSQGGLAGGPGETQYF	TGCGCCAGCAGCCAAGGAGGGCTAGCGGGGGGGCCCGGTGAGACCCAGTACTTC
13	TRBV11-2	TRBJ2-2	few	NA	CASSFTLTGELFF	TGTGCCAGCAGCTTCACTTTGACCGGGGAGCTGTTTTTT
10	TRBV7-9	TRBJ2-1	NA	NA	CAGTPGAGFF	TGTGCCGGTACACCGGGGGCGGGGTTCTTC
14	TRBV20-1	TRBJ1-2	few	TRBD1	CSASARGQGEGYTF	TGCAGTGCTAGTGCCAGGGGGCAAGGGGAAGGCTACACCTTC
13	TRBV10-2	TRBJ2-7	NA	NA	CASSEGIAYEQYF	TGCGCCAGCAGTGAGGGAATCGCCTACGAGCAGTACTTC
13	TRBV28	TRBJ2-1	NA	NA	CASSFPITGEQFF	TGTGCCAGCAGTTTCCCCATCACCGGGGAGCAGTTCTTC
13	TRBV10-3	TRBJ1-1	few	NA	CAITATGWAEAFF	TGTGCCATCACCGCAACAGGGTGGGCTGAAGCTTTCTTT
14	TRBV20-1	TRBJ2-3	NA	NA	CSAAYRQSTDTQYF	TGCAGTGCCGCCTACCGGCAGAGCACAGATACGCAGTATTTT
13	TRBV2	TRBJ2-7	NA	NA	CASSGAGRGEQYF	TGTGCCAGCAGTGGGGCGGGAAGGGGCGAGCAGTACTTC
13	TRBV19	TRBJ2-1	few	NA	CASSIGGLNEQFF	TGTGCCAGTAGTATAGGGGGCTTAAATGAGCAGTTCTTC
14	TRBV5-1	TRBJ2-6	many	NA	CASSLGSGANVLTF	TGCGCCAGCAGCTTGGGCTCTGGGGCCAACGTCCTGACTTTC
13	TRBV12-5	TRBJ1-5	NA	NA	CASGLDGIGPQHF	TGTGCTAGTGGTTTGGACGGGATTGGGCCCCAGCATTTT
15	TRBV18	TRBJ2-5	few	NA	CASSPPSTPRETQYF	TGTGCCAGCTCACCCCCCAGTACCCCAAGAGAGACCCAGTACTTC
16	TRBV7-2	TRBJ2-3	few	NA	CASSLDHRGGTDTQYF	TGTGCCAGCAGCTTAGACCATAGGGGTGGTACAGATACGCAGTATTTT
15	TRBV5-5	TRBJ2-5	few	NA	CASSLAGNEGETQYF	TGTGCCAGCAGCTTGGCCGGGAACGAGGGGGAGACCCAGTACTTC
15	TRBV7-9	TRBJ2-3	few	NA	CASSSTRSGVDTQYF	TGTGCCAGCAGCTCGACTAGGTCGGGTGTGGATACGCAGTATTTT